A selection of T cell receptor beta chains follows, all from one sample in a study of neurological immune-mediated disorders. MiXCR, run by TCRdb on the 5' RACE reads, gives a single entry per CDR3 protein. This sample has roughly 27,000 distinct CDR3 sequences; roughly 21% occur once, and the top ten carry under 20%. The specimen was PBMCs. Receptors originate from an older woman in good health. Both conserved end residues are part of each CDR3. D genes are given only for firm matches. Part of the rows lack a size; the others show once, few, many or a class for expanded clones.

clone size	V gene	D gene	J gene	CDR3 DNA	CDR3 protein
many	TRBV9	.	TRBJ1-2	TGTGCCAGCAGTATGGAGGGTGTCTATGGCTACACCTTC	CASSMEGVYGYTF
medium-sized	TRBV29-1	.	TRBJ1-3	TGCAGCGTTGATATGACAGGCCGCTCTGGAAACACCATATATTTT	CSVDMTGRSGNTIYF
few	TRBV2	TRBD2	TRBJ2-3	TGTGCCAGCAGGGGGACTAGCGGGCTTTTAGATACGCAGTATTTT	CASRGTSGLLDTQYF
many	TRBV29-1	.	TRBJ2-7	TGCAGCGCCTATATTCCGGGACATCGAAGCTCCTACGAGCAGTACTTC	CSAYIPGHRSSYEQYF
once	TRBV10-3	TRBD2	TRBJ2-7	TGTGCCGGCGCCCCCGGAGCGGGAGCGAAAGAGCAGTACTTC	CAGAPGAGAKEQYF
many	TRBV28	.	TRBJ2-7	TGTGCCAGCAGTTTCCGGAGGGTCTACTTC	CASSFRRVYF
many	TRBV20-1	TRBD2	TRBJ2-5	TGCAGTGCTCCCGGGGGGGGAGGGACCCAGTACTTC	CSAPGGGGTQYF
many	TRBV29-1	.	TRBJ2-7	TGCAGCGTTCCGACAGGCCCATCCAACTCCTACGAGCAGTACTTC	CSVPTGPSNSYEQYF
many	TRBV7-2	.	TRBJ2-7	TGTGCCAGCAGCTTAGGCCCCGACAGGCCTTACGAGCAGTACTTC	CASSLGPDRPYEQYF
.	TRBV3-1	TRBD2	TRBJ2-1	TGTGCCAGCAGCCAAGGAAGCGGGACTCACTACAATGAGCAGTTCTTC	CASSQGSGTHYNEQFF
many	TRBV20-1	.	TRBJ2-7	TGCAGTGCTAGAGAGAAAGCGGGCCACTACGAGCAGTACTTC	CSAREKAGHYEQYF
many	TRBV6-5	TRBD2	TRBJ2-3	TGTGCCAGCAGTGTAGCGGGAGGCGGAGATACGCAGTATTTT	CASSVAGGGDTQYF
medium-sized	TRBV4-3	.	TRBJ2-7	TGCGCCAGCAGCTTTGACGCTGTACGCGGACGCTCCTACGAGCAGTACTTC	CASSFDAVRGRSYEQYF
.	TRBV9	.	TRBJ2-1	TGTGCCAGCAGCTCTGGGCGGGCGGGAAGGGGCAATGAGCAGTTCTTC	CASSSGRAGRGNEQFF
many	TRBV7-2	.	TRBJ2-1	TGTGCCAGCAGCCCTAGCTACAATGAGCAGTTCTTC	CASSPSYNEQFF
many	TRBV11-2	.	TRBJ2-2	TGTGCCAGCAGCACCTTAGGGGAGCTGTTTTTT	CASSTLGELFF
many	TRBV20-1	.	TRBJ2-2	TGCAGTACTTATCCGGGCTTAGAGGGGACCGGGGAGCTGTTTTTT	CSTYPGLEGTGELFF
many	TRBV20-1	.	TRBJ2-5	TGCAGTGCTAGAGAAGACTACCAGGAGACCCAGTACTTC	CSAREDYQETQYF
.	TRBV9	TRBD2	TRBJ2-7	TGTGCCAGCAGCGTAGGTAGGGCGGGGGACTACGAGCAGTACTTC	CASSVGRAGDYEQYF
many	TRBV28	TRBD1	TRBJ2-7	TGTGCCAGCACATCACAGGGGGCCGACGAGCAGTACTTC	CASTSQGADEQYF
many	TRBV5-1	.	TRBJ1-1	TGCGCCAGCAGCTTGGTGACAAACACTGAAGCTTTCTTT	CASSLVTNTEAFF
many	TRBV18	.	TRBJ2-3	TGTGCCAGCTCACCATACCTTGCAGATACGCAGTATTTT	CASSPYLADTQYF
.	TRBV20-1	TRBD2	TRBJ2-7	TGCAGTGCTAGAGATCTGCTAGCGGGATTTACCTACGAGCAGTACTTC	CSARDLLAGFTYEQYF
many	TRBV4-2	.	TRBJ1-1	TGTGCCAGCAGCCCGAGGGGGGCTAACACTGAAGCTTTCTTT	CASSPRGANTEAFF
.	TRBV7-2	.	TRBJ1-4	TGTGCCAGCAGCTCGGGGGGTGAAAAACTGTTTTTT	CASSSGGEKLFF
many	TRBV20-1	TRBD1	TRBJ2-1	TGCAGTGCTCCGACAGGGAGCAATGAGCAGTTCTTC	CSAPTGSNEQFF
many	TRBV6-5	TRBD2	TRBJ2-5	TGTGCCAGCAGTTACTCGTCTAGCGGGAGAAAGACCCAGTACTTC	CASSYSSSGRKTQYF
.	TRBV10-3	.	TRBJ2-3	TGTGCCATCAGTGAGCCGCCGGGACTGTTCAGTTTT	CAISEPPGLFSF